Listed below are T cell receptor beta chains from one sample, sequenced in a study of cytomegalovirus exposure and HLA in healthy donors. Data came from immunoSEQ multiplex PCR; TCRdb stores just in-frame clones and leaves some out. Altogether 150,000 to 200,000 clones are present, roughly 84% being singletons, with the ten largest covering around 0.26%. The sequenced material came from PBMCs. These receptors all stem from a boy younger than 18 in good health and CMV-seronegative. Each CDR3 is given with its conserved first and last residue. D genes are given only for firm matches. Part of the rows lack a size; the others show once, few, many or a class for expanded clones.

D: -
J: TRBJ2-7
size: -
V: TRBV28
DNA: TGTGCCAGCAGTCAGGGACTCTCCTACGAGCAGTACTTC
CDR3: CASSQGLSYEQYF

D: -
J: TRBJ2-7
size: -
V: TRBV18
DNA: TGTGCCAGCTCACCACCGTCAACCTACGAGCAGTACTTC
CDR3: CASSPPSTYEQYF

D: -
J: TRBJ1-5
size: -
V: TRBV25-1
DNA: TGTGCCAGTTCTGAGGTGAATAGCAATCAGCCCCAGCATTTT
CDR3: CASSEVNSNQPQHF

D: TRBD1
J: TRBJ1-6
size: -
V: TRBV5-5
DNA: TGTGCCAGCAGCTTGGGTCCGACAGGGGAAAATTCACCCCTCCACTTT
CDR3: CASSLGPTGENSPLHF

D: -
J: TRBJ1-4
size: -
V: TRBV25-1
DNA: TGTGCCAGCAGTTATGGAGGGAGCCATGAAAAACTGTTTTTT
CDR3: CASSYGGSHEKLFF

D: TRBD2
J: TRBJ2-1
size: -
V: TRBV30
DNA: TGTGCCTGCACGACTAGCGGGGGGAACTCCTACAATGAGCAGTTCTTC
CDR3: CACTTSGGNSYNEQFF

D: -
J: TRBJ1-3
size: -
V: TRBV6-1
DNA: TGTGCCAGCGGGCGGGACCCTGGAAACACCATATATTTT
CDR3: CASGRDPGNTIYF

D: -
J: TRBJ2-2
size: few
V: TRBV6-4
DNA: TGTGCCAGCACAGTGAAGGAGAGAATCAAGGATGAGCGTACCGGGGAGCTGTTTTTT
CDR3: CASTVKERIKDERTGELFF

D: TRBD2
J: TRBJ2-2
size: -
V: TRBV7-3
DNA: TGTGCCAGCAGCTTGACCAGGACTAGCGCCAGGGCCGGGGAGCTGTTTTTT
CDR3: CASSLTRTSARAGELFF

D: -
J: TRBJ1-2
size: -
V: TRBV10-3
DNA: TGTGCCATCAGGTATGACAGAGTCTATGGCTACACCTTC
CDR3: CAIRYDRVYGYTF

D: -
J: TRBJ1-5
size: -
V: TRBV19
DNA: TGTGCCAGTACAAAGGGAGGGCGATATCAGCCCCAGCATTTT
CDR3: CASTKGGRYQPQHF

D: TRBD1
J: TRBJ1-1
size: -
V: TRBV5-1
DNA: TGCGCCAGCAGCGGACAGGACAGAGAAGCTTTCTTT
CDR3: CASSGQDREAFF

D: TRBD1
J: TRBJ2-1
size: -
V: TRBV6-1
DNA: TGTGCCAGCTTTGGGGGGACAGGTGAGCAGTTCTTC
CDR3: CASFGGTGEQFF

D: -
J: TRBJ2-3
size: few
V: TRBV25-1
DNA: TGTGCCAGCAGCAACTCGGACACTAAAGCGGATACGCAGTATTTT
CDR3: CASSNSDTKADTQYF

D: -
J: TRBJ2-1
size: -
V: TRBV6-5
DNA: TGTGCCAGCAGTTGGGGGGACGAGCAGTTCTTC
CDR3: CASSWGDEQFF

D: TRBD2
J: TRBJ2-1
size: -
V: TRBV7-7
DNA: TGTGCTAGCAGCTTAGCGGGGGGGTACAATGAGCAGTTCTTC
CDR3: CASSLAGGYNEQFF

D: TRBD2
J: TRBJ2-7
size: -
V: TRBV28
DNA: TGTGCCAGCAGTTTGGGTAGCGGGGCCCCCTACGAGCAGTACTTC
CDR3: CASSLGSGAPYEQYF

D: TRBD2
J: TRBJ2-3
size: -
V: TRBV9
DNA: TGTGCCAGCACCGTATCGGGACTAGCGGTCACAGATACGCAGTATTTT
CDR3: CASTVSGLAVTDTQYF

D: -
J: TRBJ2-1
size: once
V: TRBV4-1
DNA: TGCGCCAGCAGCCACCGATACAGTGCCATCAATGAGCAGTTCTTC
CDR3: CASSHRYSAINEQFF

D: -
J: TRBJ1-2
size: -
V: TRBV19
DNA: TGTGCCAGTAGTATGGTCAATACAGGCCACCGTCCTCGACTTACCTATGGCTACACCTTC
CDR3: CASSMVNTGHRPRLTYGYTF

D: -
J: TRBJ1-5
size: -
V: TRBV6-6
DNA: TGTGCCAGCAGTTGGCAGTACAATCAGCCCCAGCATTTT
CDR3: CASSWQYNQPQHF

D: TRBD2
J: TRBJ2-1
size: -
V: TRBV10-2
DNA: TGCGCCAGCAGTGAGACTAGCGGGGGCCCAGGGGAGTTCTTC
CDR3: CASSETSGGPGEFF

D: TRBD2
J: TRBJ2-7
size: few
V: TRBV5-4
DNA: TGTGCCAGCAGTTACTCTAGCGGAAGAGCCTACGAGCAGTACTTC
CDR3: CASSYSSGRAYEQYF

D: -
J: TRBJ1-5
size: -
V: TRBV7-8
DNA: TGTGCCAGCAGCTTCATCACAGGGCGCAATCAGCCCCAGCATTTT
CDR3: CASSFITGRNQPQHF

D: TRBD2
J: TRBJ2-7
size: -
V: TRBV30
DNA: TGTGCCTGGAGCGGACTAGCGGGAGAGAAGATGTCCTACGAGCAGTACTTC
CDR3: CAWSGLAGEKMSYEQYF

D: -
J: TRBJ1-3
size: -
V: TRBV6-5
DNA: TGTGCCAGCAGCCGCGAGCTTAGTGGAAACACCATATATTTT
CDR3: CASSRELSGNTIYF

D: TRBD1
J: TRBJ1-6
size: -
V: TRBV27
DNA: TGTGCCAGCAGTTTAGGGACAGGGGGTAATTCACCCCTCCACTTT
CDR3: CASSLGTGGNSPLHF

D: -
J: TRBJ2-4
size: -
V: TRBV7-2
DNA: TGTGCCAGCAGCTTAGGGGCTCCACCCAAAAACATTCAGTACTTC
CDR3: CASSLGAPPKNIQYF

D: -
J: TRBJ1-6
size: once
V: TRBV7-8
DNA: TGTGCCAGCAGCTTTAACCAGGATAATTCACCCCTCCACTTT
CDR3: CASSFNQDNSPLHF

D: TRBD2
J: TRBJ2-7
size: -
V: TRBV4-1
DNA: TGCGCCAGCAGCCAAGTTAGGGGACTATCCTACGAGCAGTACTTC
CDR3: CASSQVRGLSYEQYF

D: -
J: TRBJ2-5
size: -
V: TRBV20-1
DNA: TGCAGTGCCGCTAGCGCTCCCCAGTACTTC
CDR3: CSAASAPQYF

D: TRBD2
J: TRBJ2-6
size: -
V: TRBV6-5
DNA: TGTGCCAGCACGCGGGGGGCCTCGGGGGCCAACGTCCTGACTTTC
CDR3: CASTRGASGANVLTF

D: TRBD1
J: TRBJ1-3
size: -
V: TRBV11-2
DNA: TGTGCCAGCAGCGGGGACAGGGCCTACTCTGGAAACACCATATATTTT
CDR3: CASSGDRAYSGNTIYF

D: -
J: TRBJ1-4
size: -
V: TRBV28
DNA: TGTGCCAGCAGCAAGGGGGTAGGTGATGAAAAACTGTTTTTT
CDR3: CASSKGVGDEKLFF

D: -
J: TRBJ2-1
size: -
V: TRBV7-8
DNA: TGTGCCAGCAGCCCCCAGGGTGGGCAGTTCTTC
CDR3: CASSPQGGQFF

D: TRBD2
J: TRBJ2-2
size: -
V: TRBV2
DNA: TGTGCCAGCCGAGCTAGCGGTTTTCCTACCGGGGAGCTGTTTTTT
CDR3: CASRASGFPTGELFF

D: -
J: TRBJ1-2
size: -
V: TRBV5-6
DNA: TGTGCCAGCAGCTTTAACACAGCCGGGGATGGCTACACCTTC
CDR3: CASSFNTAGDGYTF

D: TRBD1
J: TRBJ2-7
size: -
V: TRBV2
DNA: TGTGCCAGCAGAGCCCGGACAGGGGGCGACGAGCAGTACTTC
CDR3: CASRARTGGDEQYF

D: -
J: TRBJ2-5
size: few
V: TRBV29-1
DNA: TGCAGCGTGTATCCGGGATTTGGGCAAGAGACCCAGTACTTC
CDR3: CSVYPGFGQETQYF

D: TRBD2
J: TRBJ2-1
size: -
V: TRBV9
DNA: TGTGCCAGCAGCCCTTCGGGACTAGCGACCGAGCAGTTCTTC
CDR3: CASSPSGLATEQFF

D: -
J: TRBJ1-2
size: -
V: TRBV11-2
DNA: TGTGCCAGCAGCTTAGACTGGGGAGAAGGCTATGGCTACACCTTC
CDR3: CASSLDWGEGYGYTF

D: -
J: TRBJ1-5
size: -
V: TRBV7-4
DNA: TGTGCCAGCAGTCGGGGCGGGGGGGCCCCCTTCAATCAGCCCCAGCATTTT
CDR3: CASSRGGGAPFNQPQHF

D: -
J: TRBJ2-7
size: -
V: TRBV2
DNA: TGTGCCAGCAAGGGGGAGGGTGGGTCCAGCTACGAGCAGTACTTC
CDR3: CASKGEGGSSYEQYF